These 29 T cell receptor beta chains came from one sample sequenced in a study of CD8+ T cells in alopecia areata. TCR sequencing used cDNA made by reverse transcription of extracted RNA. The repertoire was sequenced with immunoSEQ multiplex PCR; TCRdb's copy has only in-frame clones and lacks some. This table has around 130,000 clones, roughly 58% appearing once. The sequenced sample was CD4+ T cells sorted from blood, obtained at week 0. The receptor source for this set is a human donor with alopecia areata.

This clone was seen a few times. The J gene is TRBJ2-5, the V gene TRBV6-5; either TRBD1 or TRBD2 may fit D (5 bases each). There are 14 residues in the CDR3. Germline CDR1 reads MNHEY; CDR2 reads SVGAGI. The V gene lost 0 bases and the J gene lost 4 bases, with 9 bases spanning the gap. This CDR3 reads CASSYSVRGETQYF. CDR3 sequence (DNA): TGTGCCAGCAGTTACTCCGTGAGGGGAGAGACCCAGTACTTC.

The rearrangement uses TRBV5-1 and TRBJ1-6; D gene ambiguous. This CDR3 region has 18 residues. The V gene's germline CDR1 is SGHRS and CDR2 YFSETQ. V lost 1 base and J lost 8, with 22 bases in between. Here the CDR3 reads CASSLRPTSSYSDSPLHF. CDR3 sequence (DNA): TGCGCCAGCAGCTTGAGACCGACAAGCTCCTATTCGGATTCACCCCTCCACTTT. Complete variable domain (other parts from reference TRBV5-1 and TRBJ1-6): KAGVTQTPRYLIKTRGQQVTLSCSPISGHRSVSWYQQTPGQGLQFLFEYFSETQRNKGNFPGRFSGRQFSNSRSEMNVSTLELGDSALYLCASSLRPTSSYSDSPLHFGNGTRLTVT.

CDR3: CASSPTAAGRPGAQYF. CDR3 nucleotide sequence: TGTGCCAGCAGTCCGACCGCGGCGGGCAGGCCGGGGGCCCAGTACTTC. The rearrangement joins TRBV7-2 to TRBJ2-5; tentative D call: TRBD2 (6 bases). Germline CDR1 is SGHTA and CDR2 is FQGNSA. The CDR3 spans 16 residues. Between the trimmed V and J ends, which lost 6 bases and 9 bases, there was a span of 26 bases.

CDR3 sequence reads: CASSPGRGQPQHF. The CDR3 DNA follows: TGTGCCAGCAGCCCCGGCAGGGGACAGCCCCAGCATTTT. The chain uses TRBV7-2 and TRBJ1-5; D perhaps matches TRBD1 (6 bases). Germline lookup yields CDR1 SGHTA and CDR2 FQGNSA. V was pared by 5 bases and J by 7 bases, with 12 bases between. CDR3 length equals 13 residues. Full variable domain (missing parts from reference TRBV7-2 and TRBJ1-5): GAGVSQSPSNKVTEKGKDVELRCDPISGHTALYWYRQSLGQGLEFLIYFQGNSAPDKSGLPSDRFSAERTGGSVSTLTIQRTQQEDSAVYLCASSPGRGQPQHFGDGTRLSIL.

V and J are TRBV9 and TRBJ2-6, with a weak D call TRBD2 (6 bases). This CDR3 contains 14 residues. From germline, CDR1 is SGDLS and CDR2 YYNGEE. V shed 1 base and J shed 9 bases, with 11 bases lying between them. The CDR3 sequence is CASSVSGDLNVLTF. CDR3 coding DNA: TGTGCCAGCAGCGTATCGGGGGACCTCAACGTCCTGACTTTC.

The chain links TRBV2 to TRBJ1-3; TRBD1 matches at 9 bases. This CDR3 has 14 residues. The germline gives CDR1 SNHLY, CDR2 FYNNEI. Trimming took 5 bases from V and 8 from J; bases not matched to a gene: 7. DNA for the CDR3: TGTGCCAGCAGTCTTACAGGGGGCATAGACACCATATATTTT. It is translated as CASSLTGGIDTIYF.

This clone turned up a few times. The chain recombines TRBV27 with TRBJ1-2, with unresolved D. Germline CDR1 and CDR2: MNHEY and SMNVEV (reference sequence). Trimming cost V 5 bases and J 7 bases, with 14 bases left between them. The CDR3 runs to 13 residues. The CDR3 here is CASSQPGGGGYTF. CDR3 nucleotide sequence: TGTGCCAGCAGTCAGCCAGGAGGAGGTGGCTACACCTTC.

J is TRBJ2-7 and V is TRBV14; either TRBD1 or TRBD2 may fit D (5 bases each). Per the germline V gene, CDR1 is SGHDN and CDR2 is FVKESK. The germline V and J ends were trimmed by 3 bases and 2 bases, with 8 bases remaining between them. CDR3 length: 13 residues. The CDR3 sequence: CASSQGVAYEQYF. CDR3 coding DNA: TGTGCCAGCAGCCAGGGGGTTGCCTACGAGCAGTACTTC.

This chain uses TRBV19 with TRBJ2-7, with D hard to call. Trimming left V 3 bases short and J 0 bases short, with 12 bases between. The CDR3 has 15 residues. Germline-derived CDR1 and CDR2 are LNHDA and SQIVND (reference sequence). CDR3 bases: TGTGCCAGTAGTATGAAGAAGCGCAGCTCCTACGAGCAGTACTTC. This sequence encodes CASSMKKRSSYEQYF.

The genes are TRBV7-2 and TRBJ2-3; D unresolved. Looked up from germline, CDR1 is SGHTA and CDR2 is FQGNSA. The CDR3 covers 12 residues. V was clipped by 2 bases and J by 2 bases, with 2 bases between them. CDR3 DNA sequence: TGTGCCAGCAGCTTACTCACAGATACGCAGTATTTT. Translation: CASSLLTDTQYF.

This clone was counted a single time. V and J are TRBV9 and TRBJ1-2; 9 nucleotides align to TRBD1. Trimming took 4 bases from V and 6 from J; bases not matched to a gene: 10. The germline gives CDR1 SGDLS, CDR2 YYNGEE. This CDR3 region has 15 residues. This CDR3 is CASSPSGTGSDGYTF. The CDR3 nucleotides are TGTGCCAGCAGCCCATCCGGGACAGGGTCGGATGGCTACACCTTC. Filled out from reference TRBV9 and TRBJ1-2, the complete variable domain reads DSGVTQTPKHLITATGQRVTLRCSPRSGDLSVYWYQQSLDQGLQFLIQYYNGEERAKGNILERFSAQQFPDLHSELNLSSLELGDSALYFCASSPSGTGSDGYTFGSGTRLTVV.

The CDR3 DNA reads as TGTGCCAGCAGCAGGGACCATAGAGAGACCCAGTACTTC. Its translation: CASSRDHRETQYF. This rearrangement joins TRBV6-5 to TRBJ2-5; D may be TRBD1 or TRBD2 (5 bases each). The CDR3 covers 13 residues. Deletions cut 6 bases from V and 4 bases from J, with 12 bases between. Germline V lookup: CDR1 MNHEY, CDR2 SVGAGI.

The chain carries TRBV6-1 and TRBJ1-1; D not certain. V lost 8 bases and J lost 3, with 7 bases in between. The CDR3 runs to 11 residues. Germline V gives CDR1 MNHNS, CDR2 SASEGT. The CDR3 DNA sequence: TGTGCCAGCCATCCCTACACTGAAGCTTTCTTT. Amino acids: CASHPYTEAFF.

V usage is TRBV29-1 and J usage is TRBJ2-1; D might be TRBD1 (5 bases). Trimming shortened V by 6 bases and J by 4 bases, and 7 bases separated the two germline ends. CDR1 is SQVTM, CDR2 ANQGSEA, per germline. This CDR3 region has 11 residues. The CDR3: CSVHRYNEQFF. The DNA of the CDR3 is TGCAGCGTACACAGGTACAATGAGCAGTTCTTC.

The CDR3 spells CASSQDGQGWGGYTF. The CDR3 coding sequence is TGTGCCAGCAGCCAAGATGGGCAGGGATGGGGTGGCTACACCTTC. The V and J genes are TRBV4-2 and TRBJ1-2; weak D call: TRBD1 (5 bases). Germline V gene sequence: CDR1 LGHNA, CDR2 YNFKEQ. The V end was cut by 0 bases, the J end by 7 bases, with 15 bases between. CDR3 length equals 15 residues.

This clone was seen more than once but under ten times. Other DNA sequences in the sample encode the same CDR3. The gene calls are TRBV2 and TRBJ2-5, with a possible D match to TRBD1 (6 bases). This CDR3 has 17 amino acids. Germline V gene sequence: CDR1 SNHLY, CDR2 FYNNEI. V gave up 8 bases and J gave up 2 bases, with 24 bases separating them. Written as DNA, the CDR3 is TGTGCCAGCTTAGAGTTCTCAGGGGTGGGAGTTCAAGAGACCCAGTACTTC. It is translated as CASLEFSGVGVQETQYF. The full variable domain, rest sourced from reference TRBV2 and TRBJ2-5, is EPEVTQTPSHQVTQMGQEVILRCVPISNHLYFYWYRQILGQKVEFLVSFYNNEISEKSEIFDDQFSVERPDGSNFTLKIRSTKLEDSAMYFCASLEFSGVGVQETQYFGPGTRLLVL.

The rearrangement links TRBV7-9 to TRBJ1-2; no clear D gene. Trimming removed 1 base from V and 4 bases from J, with 7 bases in between. CDR1 SEHNR and CDR2 FQNEAQ come from the germline V gene (reference sequence). The CDR3 has 13 residues. The chain's CDR3 is CASSLDVSYGYTF. In DNA form, the CDR3 reads TGTGCCAGCAGCTTAGACGTTAGCTATGGCTACACCTTC.

This rearrangement joins TRBV7-2 to TRBJ1-1; D perhaps matches TRBD1 (6 bases). Per germline, CDR1 SGHTA and CDR2 FQGNSA. The CDR3 consists of 14 residues. The germline V and J ends were trimmed by 4 bases and 1 base, with 10 bases remaining between them. In nucleotides, the CDR3 is TGTGCCAGCAGCTCGACGACAGGGAACACTGAAGCTTTCTTT. Its protein product is CASSSTTGNTEAFF.

The CDR3 DNA reads TGTGCCAGCAGTTTGGCCGAGAGGGGCTACACCTTC. Its translation: CASSLAERGYTF. V gene TRBV2 combines with J gene TRBJ1-2; no clear D. From germline, CDR1 is SNHLY and CDR2 FYNNEI. The V end was cut by 5 bases, the J end by 8 bases, with 12 bases between. The length of the CDR3 is 12 residues.

This clone has only a few counts. V and J are TRBV7-3 and TRBJ2-1; TRBD2 is a possible D gene (6 bases). Germline loops: CDR1 SGHTA, CDR2 FQGTGA. V lost 2 bases, J lost 8 bases, and 10 bases lay in between. The CDR3 has 13 amino acids. This chain's CDR3 is CASSLHGEDEQFF. The CDR3 DNA is TGTGCCAGCAGCTTACACGGGGAGGATGAGCAGTTCTTC. The full variable domain, in which reference TRBV7-3 and TRBJ2-1 provide the parts outside the CDR3, is GAGVSQTPSNKVTEKGKYVELRCDPISGHTALYWYRQSLGQGPEFLIYFQGTGAADDSGLPNDRFFAVRPEGSVSTLKIQRTERGDSAVYLCASSLHGEDEQFFGPGTRLTVL.

The chain joins TRBV27 to TRBJ1-1, with D possibly being TRBD1 (5 bases). V was clipped by 9 bases and J by 1 base, with 15 bases between them. The CDR3 is 14 amino acids. CDR1 and CDR2 from the germline V gene are MNHEY and SMNVEV (reference sequence). The DNA of the CDR3 is TGTGCCAGTTACTCCGGGACGGGGAACACTGAAGCTTTCTTT. This translates into CASYSGTGNTEAFF.

This chain uses TRBV6-5 with TRBJ2-7; D call uncertain. CDR3 length: 13 residues. Trimming stripped 0 bases from V and 4 bases from J, with 7 bases between. Germline loops: CDR1 MNHEY, CDR2 SVGAGI. This CDR3 is CASSYSTQYEQYF. The CDR3 DNA is TGTGCCAGCAGTTACTCGACCCAATACGAGCAGTACTTC.

The rearrangement joins TRBV28 to TRBJ2-1, with unresolved D. Between the trimmed V and J ends, which lost 2 bases and 0 bases, there was a span of 14 bases. The CDR3 contains 17 residues. Germline V gene lookup returns CDR1 MDHEN and CDR2 SYDVKM. The chain's CDR3 is CASSLRVGLSSYNEQFF. CDR3 DNA: TGTGCCAGCAGTTTACGGGTCGGGCTCAGCTCCTACAATGAGCAGTTCTTC.

This clone was detected only a few times. The chain uses TRBV4-1 and TRBJ2-5, with D possibly being TRBD1 or TRBD2 (5 bases each). Germline V CDR1 and CDR2: MGHRA, YSYEKL. The CDR3 consists of 15 residues. The V end lost 0 bases, the J end lost 4 bases, and 12 bases lay between the germline ends. The DNA of the CDR3 is TGCGCCAGCAGCCAAGACGGGACGTGGGGAGAGACCCAGTACTTC. Residues: CASSQDGTWGETQYF.

This clone was detected a few times. V and J are TRBV5-1 and TRBJ2-2; either TRBD1 or TRBD2 may supply D (5 bases each). Trimming stripped 4 bases from V and 0 bases from J, with 10 bases between. CDR1 is SGHRS and CDR2 is YFSETQ in the germline V gene. The CDR3 totals 15 residues. CDR3 sequence reads: CASSPGPTNTGELFF. The CDR3 nucleotides are TGCGCCAGCAGCCCGGGACCGACGAACACCGGGGAGCTGTTTTTT. The full variable domain, its missing parts supplied by reference TRBV5-1 and TRBJ2-2, is KAGVTQTPRYLIKTRGQQVTLSCSPISGHRSVSWYQQTPGQGLQFLFEYFSETQRNKGNFPGRFSGRQFSNSRSEMNVSTLELGDSALYLCASSPGPTNTGELFFGEGSRLTVL.

The rearrangement uses TRBV5-4 and TRBJ2-5, with a possible D match to TRBD2 (6 bases). V was trimmed by 0 bases and J by 1 base, leaving 13 bases between them. CDR3 length equals 16 residues. Germline V gives CDR1 SGHNT, CDR2 YYREEE (reference sequence). CDR3 DNA sequence: TGTGCCAGCAGCTTGGAGGGGCAGCGGGCCCAAGAGACCCAGTACTTC. It yields the protein CASSLEGQRAQETQYF.

This clone was detected a few times. The chain employs TRBV4-1 and TRBJ2-3; maybe TRBD2 (5 bases). Germline-derived CDR1 and CDR2 are MGHRA and YSYEKL. V lost 1 base to trimming and J lost 4 bases, with 15 bases between them. This CDR3 is 16 amino acids long. The CDR3, as DNA: TGCGCCAGCAGCCAAGGTCTAGCCCTCACGGCAGATACGCAGTATTTT. This sequence encodes CASSQGLALTADTQYF.

This clone turned up a few times. V is TRBV18 and J is TRBJ2-7, with D possibly being TRBD1 (5 bases). CDR1 KGHSH and CDR2 LQKENI come from the germline V gene. With 2 bases removed from V and 3 bases from J, the gap between germline ends came to 11 bases. CDR3 size: 14 residues. CDR3 sequence reads: CASSPLGQGYEQYF. CDR3 in DNA: TGTGCCAGCTCACCATTGGGGCAGGGCTACGAGCAGTACTTC.

The V gene is TRBV7-9, the J gene TRBJ2-1; TRBD2 aligns across 10 bases. V shed 3 bases, J shed 8 bases, and the junction held 4 bases outside the gene matches. This CDR3 has 14 residues. The germline V gene has CDR1 SEHNR and CDR2 FQNEAQ (reference sequence). This CDR3 reads CASSFERGGHEQFF. The DNA of the CDR3 is TGTGCCAGCAGCTTTGAGCGGGGGGGACATGAGCAGTTCTTC.